This T cell receptor beta chain is drawn from a study of blood T cell repertoires in COVID-19. Overall study: Material from acute and convalescent COVID-19 was sourced from the United States, Italy and Spain. The analysed material was cDNA or gDNA that came from T cells, B-cell-depleted T cells, or PBMCs.

Source study methods: Estimated nucleated cell counts came from reference gene primer amplification. Here immunoSEQ multiplex PCR was the method, and the copy in TCRdb shows in-frame clones only, minus some. V, J and clone size are taken as reported in that table, and D and trimming were inferred from the DNA itself. The profile covers approximately 310,000 clones, with about 90% appearing a single time and 7.8% taken by the ten largest. This CDR3 is built from 16 residues. Germline V gene sequence: CDR1 SGHDT, CDR2 YYEEEE. The V segment lost 3 bases and the J segment 4 bases; nucleotides outside the gene matches: 7.

The origin of this receptor is a woman aged 45-65 years who had recovered from COVID-19. This chain uses TRBV5-6 with TRBJ2-5; 12 bases map to TRBD2. The sample was peripheral blood. This CDR3 reads CASSSQGLAGRETQYF. The CDR3 nucleotides read TGTGCCAGCAGCTCCCAAGGACTAGCGGGAAGAGAGACCCAGTACTTC.